The rows below give T cell receptor beta chains drawn from one sample of a study of Graves' ophthalmopathy and Graves' hyperthyroidism. Each CDR3 protein is one row after TCRdb ran MiXCR on the multiplex PCR reads. In the table there are over a million distinct CDR3 sequences, roughly two fifths of which are singletons. The sequenced sample consisted of peripheral blood or thyroid tissue (not recorded which). The origin of the receptors is an adult man with Graves' hyperthyroidism. CDR3s include the opening cysteine and the closing phenylalanine or tryptophan. D genes are given only for firm matches. The size entry is marked missing in some rows and otherwise reads once, few, many or a size class.

J gene,V gene,D gene,clone size,CDR3 DNA,CDR3 protein
TRBJ2-7,TRBV20-1,NA,many,TGCAGTGCTAGGGAGGTCGTCACCTACGAGCAGTACTTC,CSAREVVTYEQYF
TRBJ2-6,TRBV24-1,NA,many,TGTGCCATCCAGGGCTTTGGGGCCAACGTCCTGACTTTC,CAIQGFGANVLTF
TRBJ1-4,TRBV5-1,NA,NA,TGCGCCAGCAGCCTGGGATTCACGGGGGGTAATGAAAAACTGTTTTTT,CASSLGFTGGNEKLFF
TRBJ1-6,TRBV12-3/TRBV12-4,NA,many,TGTGCCAGCAGGGGGGCTGGGTCTTTTTCACCCCTCCACTTT,CASRGAGSFSPLHF
TRBJ2-1,TRBV5-1,TRBD1,NA,TGCGCCAGCAGCCTCTCCGGGACAGGGCAGTTCTTC,CASSLSGTGQFF
TRBJ1-6,TRBV11-2,NA,NA,TGTGCCAGCAGCCCTCTGGTCGAGGGTACGCCCCTCCACTTT,CASSPLVEGTPLHF
TRBJ2-2,TRBV2,TRBD1,NA,TGTGCCAGCAATAACGGGACAGGGAACACCGGGGAGCTGTTTTTT,CASNNGTGNTGELFF
TRBJ2-6,TRBV10-3,NA,NA,TGTGCCATCAGTTCAGGGACACCTGGGGCCAACGTCCTGACTTTC,CAISSGTPGANVLTF
TRBJ1-1,TRBV29-1,NA,many,TGCAGCGTTACGGGACACCTAAACACTGAAGCTTTCTTT,CSVTGHLNTEAFF
TRBJ2-7,TRBV6-1,NA,few,TGTGCCAGTACAATGGGGGGCGAGCAGTACTTC,CASTMGGEQYF
TRBJ2-6,TRBV5-5,NA,many,TGTGCCAGCAGCCACTCGCGTTCTGGGGCCAACGTCCTGACTTTC,CASSHSRSGANVLTF
TRBJ2-4,TRBV25-1,TRBD1,NA,TGTGCCAGCAGTGATGAGGACAGGGAAGAAAACATTCAGTACTTC,CASSDEDREENIQYF
TRBJ2-2,TRBV7-2,NA,many,TGTGCCAGCAGCTTAGAGGGGGGTCGGACCGGGGAGCTGTTTTTT,CASSLEGGRTGELFF
TRBJ1-4,TRBV11-2,NA,once,TGTGCCAGCAGCTTAGAGCCAGGGGAAAAACTGTTTTTT,CASSLEPGEKLFF
TRBJ1-5,TRBV2,NA,NA,TGTGCCAGCAGTGCACAGGCCTACCCGGATAAGACCCAGCATTTT,CASSAQAYPDKTQHF
TRBJ1-1,TRBV6-5,NA,NA,TGTGCCAGCAGTTACAACAGGGACACTGAAGCTTTCTTT,CASSYNRDTEAFF
TRBJ2-2,TRBV2,TRBD2,many,TGTGCCAGGTCGGGGGGGTCGAACACCGGGGAGCTGTTTTTT,CARSGGSNTGELFF
TRBJ2-5,TRBV20-1,TRBD1,many,TGCAGTGCTAGAGTTAGGGGGCTTTTGGAGACCCAGTACTTC,CSARVRGLLETQYF
TRBJ1-1,TRBV7-9,TRBD1,few,TGTGCCAGCAGCTTAGAGACAGGGGGCTGGTTGAACACTGAAGCTTTCTTT,CASSLETGGWLNTEAFF
TRBJ2-7,TRBV6-6,TRBD1,few,TGTGCCAGCAGGCGGGACAGGGCCCTCTCCTACGAGCAGTACTTC,CASRRDRALSYEQYF
TRBJ1-4,TRBV2,TRBD1,NA,TGTGCCAGCAGGGCAGGGGGCCCAACTGAAAAACTGTTTTTT,CASRAGGPTEKLFF
TRBJ1-2,TRBV7-9,TRBD1,once,TGTGCCGGCTGGGGCAGCGCCCCGGACAGGGCGGCTGGCTACACCTTC,CAGWGSAPDRAAGYTF
TRBJ2-1,TRBV15,NA,NA,TGTGCCACCAGCAGAGTGGAGGGGGGAAATTACAATGAGCAGTTCTTC,CATSRVEGGNYNEQFF
TRBJ2-5,TRBV7-7,NA,NA,TGTGCCAGCAGCTCAACAGCCGGGAGAAAAGAGACCCAGTACTTC,CASSSTAGRKETQYF
TRBJ2-7,TRBV2,NA,many,TGTGCCAGCATCACGGACAGACTTACCTCCTACGAGCAGTACTTC,CASITDRLTSYEQYF
TRBJ1-6,TRBV5-1,TRBD1,many,TGCGCCAGCAGCTTGGAGGCAGGGGGCAATTCACCCCTCCACTTT,CASSLEAGGNSPLHF
TRBJ2-7,TRBV10-3,TRBD1,few,TGTGCCATCAGTGCTTCTCCCGGGACAGGGGGAGCGACCTCCTACGAGCAGTACTTC,CAISASPGTGGATSYEQYF
TRBJ1-2,TRBV28,NA,many,TGTGCCAGCAGACCCACGGGGCCCATCAACTATGGCTACACCTTC,CASRPTGPINYGYTF
TRBJ2-2,TRBV6-4,NA,few,TGTGCCAGCAGTGTTACTGACAGCAGAAACACCGGGGAGCTGTTTTTT,CASSVTDSRNTGELFF
TRBJ1-2,TRBV7-9,NA,many,TGTGCCAGCAGCGCCCGGGGACTCTATGGCTACACCTTC,CASSARGLYGYTF
TRBJ2-5,TRBV5-1,TRBD1,NA,TGCGCCGGCAGCGCCGGGACAGGGGTCCTCCCCCAAGAGACCCAGTACTTC,CAGSAGTGVLPQETQYF
TRBJ1-2,TRBV20-1,NA,many,TGCAGTGCTAGAGACGACAGATTCTATGGCTACACCTTC,CSARDDRFYGYTF
TRBJ1-5,TRBV7-9,NA,NA,TGTGCCAGCAGCGTTGGGTCAGGGGCCGGCAATCAGCCCCAGCATTTT,CASSVGSGAGNQPQHF
TRBJ1-4,TRBV10-3,TRBD1,NA,TGTGCCATCGGACAGGGAAGGAGTGAAAAACTGTTTTTT,CAIGQGRSEKLFF
TRBJ1-2,TRBV29-1,NA,NA,TGCAGCGCCCGAGTCAGGGGAAAGAACTATGGCTACACCTTC,CSARVRGKNYGYTF
TRBJ2-7,TRBV20-1,NA,few,TGCAGTGCTAGAGGTCGGACACATGCCTACGAGCAGTACTTC,CSARGRTHAYEQYF
TRBJ2-7,TRBV2,NA,NA,TGTGCCATCAGAGAGACACAGCCCTACGAGCAGTACTTC,CAIRETQPYEQYF
TRBJ2-7,TRBV10-2,TRBD2,NA,TGCGCCAGCAGTGACTCCGGGACTAGCGGGGGGAAGCAGTACTTC,CASSDSGTSGGKQYF
TRBJ2-5,TRBV29-1,NA,many,TGCAGCGTTATAATAGAGACCCAGTACTTC,CSVIIETQYF
TRBJ1-2,TRBV5-6,NA,many,TGTGCCAGCAGCTTGCGGACAGTAGATGGCTACACCTTC,CASSLRTVDGYTF
TRBJ2-2,TRBV10-1,TRBD1,many,TGCGCCAGCCCGGGGACAGGGAACACCGGGGAGCTGTTTTTT,CASPGTGNTGELFF
TRBJ2-5,TRBV5-1,NA,NA,TGCGCCAGCAGCTTTTGGGGGGCTCACGAGACCCAGTACTTC,CASSFWGAHETQYF
TRBJ1-2,TRBV12-3/TRBV12-4,TRBD1,many,TGTGCCAGCAGCCCAGGGGGGGAAGGCTACACCTTC,CASSPGGEGYTF
TRBJ1-3,TRBV20-1,NA,NA,TGCAGTGCTACGGTAGAACATTCTGGAAACACCATATATTTT,CSATVEHSGNTIYF
TRBJ2-7,TRBV10-3,NA,NA,TGTGCCATCAGTTATCGGGACGGAGATTACGAGCAGTACTTC,CAISYRDGDYEQYF
TRBJ1-1,TRBV7-2,TRBD1,many,TGTGCCAGCAGCTTAGAGGGACAGGGTTACACTGAAGCTTTCTTT,CASSLEGQGYTEAFF
TRBJ1-1,TRBV5-1,TRBD1,few,TGCGCCAGCAGCTGGGGGGACAGAACTCCGGCCGGAACTGAAGCTTTCTTT,CASSWGDRTPAGTEAFF
TRBJ2-6,TRBV5-1,NA,NA,TGCGCCTCCGGGGCCACCGTCCTGACTTTC,CASGATVLTF
TRBJ1-2,TRBV30,NA,NA,TGTGCCTGGAGTGTACCAGGGCTCGGTAGCTACACCTTC,CAWSVPGLGSYTF